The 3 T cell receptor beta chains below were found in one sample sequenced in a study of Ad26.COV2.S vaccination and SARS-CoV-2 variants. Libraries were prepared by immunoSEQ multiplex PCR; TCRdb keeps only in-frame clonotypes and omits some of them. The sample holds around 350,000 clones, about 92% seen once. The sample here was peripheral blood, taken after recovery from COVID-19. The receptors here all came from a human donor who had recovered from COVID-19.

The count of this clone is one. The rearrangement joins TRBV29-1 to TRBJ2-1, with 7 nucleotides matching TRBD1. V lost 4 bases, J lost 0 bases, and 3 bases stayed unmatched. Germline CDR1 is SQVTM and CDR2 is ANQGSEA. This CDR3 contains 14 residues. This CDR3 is CSVAPGGSYNEQFF. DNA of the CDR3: TGCAGCGTTGCTCCAGGGGGCTCCTACAATGAGCAGTTCTTC.

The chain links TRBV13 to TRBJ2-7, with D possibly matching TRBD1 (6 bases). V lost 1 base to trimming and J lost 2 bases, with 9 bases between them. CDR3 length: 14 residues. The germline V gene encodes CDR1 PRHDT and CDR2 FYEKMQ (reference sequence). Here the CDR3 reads CASSLEYRAYEQYF. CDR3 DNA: TGTGCCAGCAGCTTAGAGTACAGGGCCTACGAGCAGTACTTC.

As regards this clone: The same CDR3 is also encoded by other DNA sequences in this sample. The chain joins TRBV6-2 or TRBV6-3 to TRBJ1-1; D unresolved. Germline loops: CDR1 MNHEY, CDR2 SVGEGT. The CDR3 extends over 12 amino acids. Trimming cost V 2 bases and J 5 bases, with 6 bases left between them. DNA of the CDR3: TGTGCCAGCAGTTACGGGGTAACTGAAGCTTTCTTT. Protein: CASSYGVTEAFF.